One sample yielded the 11 T cell receptor beta chains listed below, sequenced in a study of cytomegalovirus exposure and HLA in healthy donors (dated by TCRdb to about 2017). The method behind the library was the immunoSEQ multiplex PCR assay. For the multiplex PCR, a mixture combining 60 forward primers for TCR Vbeta segments and 13 reverse primers for TCR Jbeta segments was used. Not all clones reach the TCRdb copy of this immuneACCESS table, which keeps in-frame sequences only. Checked studies attribute under half of the gap to unresolved V genes and leave the rest unexplained. The sample table records some 150,000 clones; roughly 80% of these occur just once. Clones ranked in the top ten supply 3.3% of the sample. What was sequenced was PBMCs. These receptors all come from a man in his forties in good health and CMV-seronegative.

The genes are TRBV10-3 and TRBJ1-1; 7 positions agree with TRBD1. The CDR3 is 14 amino acids. J lost 3 bases, V lost 6 bases, and 7 bases had no gene match. Germline-derived CDR1 and CDR2 are ENHRY and SYGVKD. CDR3 loop: CAIRGTDLDTEAFF. The DNA of the CDR3 is TGTGCCATCAGGGGGACAGACCTAGACACTGAAGCTTTCTTT.

This chain joins TRBV7-2 and TRBJ1-5; D ambiguous. CDR3 length equals 14 residues. V dropped 1 base and J dropped 5 bases, with 9 bases sitting between them. Germline CDR1 and CDR2: SGHTA and FQGNSA. The CDR3 protein is CASSLDGIDQPQHF. CDR3 coding DNA: TGTGCCAGCAGCTTAGATGGTATAGATCAGCCCCAGCATTTT.

This clone was found once. V gene TRBV19 combines with J gene TRBJ1-1; D call uncertain. The length of the CDR3 is 16 residues. V lost 6 bases to trimming and J lost 0 bases, with 17 bases between them. CDR1 is LNHDA and CDR2 is SQIVND in the germline V gene (reference sequence). CDR3 DNA sequence: TGTGCCAGTAGGGAACTATACATTACTATGAACACTGAAGCTTTCTTT. Amino acid sequence: CASRELYITMNTEAFF.

This clone came up a few times. This chain joins TRBV6-6 and TRBJ1-3; D might be TRBD1 (5 bases). V lost 2 bases and J 0 bases, leaving 5 bases between the germline ends. The CDR3 runs to 14 residues. CDR1 is MNHNY and CDR2 is SVGAGI in the germline V gene (reference sequence). CDR3 protein: CASSYRGSGNTIYF. CDR3 bases: TGTGCCAGCAGTTACAGGGGCTCTGGAAACACCATATATTTT.

DNA for the CDR3: TGTGCCAGCAGCCTTGACATAGCCTACGAGCAGTACTTC. As protein: CASSLDIAYEQYF. The V call is TRBV11-2, the J call TRBJ2-7; D is unclear. Looked up from germline, CDR1 is SGHAT and CDR2 is FQNNGV. Trimming shortened V by 5 bases and J by 2 bases, and 10 bases separated the two germline ends. CDR3 size: 13 residues.

The V and J genes are TRBV10-2 and TRBJ2-5, with 9 bases identical to TRBD2. With V trimmed by 7 bases and J by 5 bases, 11 bases remained unmatched. Germline assignment: CDR1 WSHSY and CDR2 SAAADI. CDR3 size: 15 residues. The CDR3 region is CASTRNGLAWETQYF. CDR3 DNA: TGCGCCAGCACCCGAAACGGACTAGCGTGGGAGACCCAGTACTTC.

The chain recombines TRBV11-2 with TRBJ1-4; 7 nucleotides align to TRBD1. Unmatched junction bases numbered 14, after V lost 5 bases and J lost 8 bases. CDR1 and CDR2 (germline): SGHAT, FQNNGV. This CDR3 is built from 16 residues. The CDR3 DNA sequence: TGTGCCAGCAGCGGCTCCGAGGGAAAAGGGGGCGAAAAACTGTTTTTT. Translation gives CASSGSEGKGGEKLFF.

In this sample, this clone turned up a few times. DNA for the CDR3: TGTGCCAGTAGTCTGGGGACAGGGGGCTTGCCCCAGCATTTT. Protein: CASSLGTGGLPQHF. This chain uses TRBV19 with TRBJ1-5; 12 nucleotides line up with TRBD1. This CDR3 region has 14 residues. V lost 5 bases to trimming and J lost 9 bases; unmatched junction nucleotides: 5. The germline V gene encodes CDR1 LNHDA and CDR2 SQIVND (reference sequence).

The V gene is TRBV6-1, the J gene TRBJ1-1, with D maybe TRBD1 (5 bases). CDR3 length: 18 amino acids. V lost 4 bases and J 5 bases, leaving 26 bases between the germline ends. The germline V gene encodes CDR1 MNHNS and CDR2 SASEGT. CDR3 nucleotides: TGTGCCAGCAGTGGGTTCTATAGTCTTGGGGGAGGTGGTACTGAAGCTTTCTTT. Translation gives CASSGFYSLGGGGTEAFF.

A few counts support this clone. V is TRBV9 and J is TRBJ1-4, with 9 nucleotides matching TRBD1. Germline V gene data show CDR1 as SGDLS and CDR2 as YYNGEE. The CDR3 is 15 residues long. V lost 3 bases and J lost 8; bases outside the gene matches: 8. The CDR3 DNA is TGTGCCAGCAGCGCTAGACAGGGGGAAGAGGAAAAACTGTTTTTT. Its protein product is CASSARQGEEEKLFF.

This chain uses TRBV7-2 with TRBJ2-3; D is uncertain. Per the germline V gene, CDR1 is SGHTA and CDR2 is FQGNSA. V was trimmed by 5 bases and J by 1 base, leaving 7 bases between them. The CDR3 runs to 13 residues. DNA of the CDR3: TGTGCCAGCAGCCCCAGCGGCACAGATACGCAGTATTTT. This codes for CASSPSGTDTQYF.